Listed below are T cell receptor beta chains from one sample, sequenced in a study of PD-1 blockade in classical Hodgkin lymphoma. Libraries were prepared by immunoSEQ multiplex PCR; TCRdb keeps only in-frame clonotypes and omits some of them. The sample consists of tens of thousands of clones, around 90% of them appearing once. The material was peripheral blood mononuclear cells (PBMCs), obtained before the fourth cycle of nivolumab. The receptors here all came from a human donor with classical Hodgkin lymphoma. Each CDR3 is given with its conserved first and last residue. The D gene is left open where the match is weak. The size of a clone is reported for some rows only, either as once, few or many, or as a class for expanded clones.

TRBV5-4	.	TRBD2	TRBJ2-7	TGTGCCAGCAGCCCTACTAGCGGGGGGGTCTCCTACGAGCAGTACTTC	CASSPTSGGVSYEQYF
TRBV2	.	TRBD1	TRBJ2-7	TGTGCCAGCGTAGGGGACAGGGGTTACGAGCAGTACTTC	CASVGDRGYEQYF
TRBV9	once	TRBD1	TRBJ1-2	TGTGCCAGCAGCCCCAAGGGGGGGAGGGGGACAGGACTCTCCCCTAACTATGGCTACACCTTC	CASSPKGGRGTGLSPNYGYTF
TRBV25-1	.	.	TRBJ2-3	TGTGCCAGCAGTGAAGTGTTTGCGACAGAGGTTACGCAGTATTTT	CASSEVFATEVTQYF
TRBV7-2	.	TRBD1	TRBJ1-6	TGTGCCAGCAGCTTAACAGGACAGGGTCATAATTCACCCCTCCACTTT	CASSLTGQGHNSPLHF
TRBV10-1	.	.	TRBJ2-7	TGCGCCAGCAGTGATGGGGGGAGGTCGGTCGAGCAGTACTTC	CASSDGGRSVEQYF
TRBV18	.	TRBD1	TRBJ1-5	TGTGCCAGCTCACCACCACCGGGACAGGGTTCCCAGCCCCAGCATTTT	CASSPPPGQGSQPQHF
TRBV7-9	.	TRBD1	TRBJ2-7	TGTGCCAGCAGCACACCGGGACAGCACCTCTACGAGCAGTACTTC	CASSTPGQHLYEQYF
TRBV27	.	.	TRBJ2-7	TGTGCCAGCAGTTTGCGGGGTATCCCTTCCTACGAGCAGTACTTC	CASSLRGIPSYEQYF
TRBV7-9	.	TRBD1	TRBJ2-7	TGTGCCAGCAGCTCAGGGACAGTTCTGGACGAGCAGTACTTC	CASSSGTVLDEQYF
TRBV4-1	.	.	TRBJ1-1	TGCGCCAGCAGTCAAGTGGGGGGGCCGAACACTGAAGCTTTCTTT	CASSQVGGPNTEAFF
TRBV4-1	few	.	TRBJ1-5	TGCGCCAGCAGCCAAGAAGGAGGGGGCAATCAGCCCCAGCATTTT	CASSQEGGGNQPQHF
TRBV6-1	.	.	TRBJ1-2	TGTGCCACCCGAACCTTAACACGGTCGGGCTACACCTTC	CATRTLTRSGYTF
TRBV27	.	.	TRBJ2-7	TGTGCCAGCAGTTACGCCTCGGGCCTGCCCTACGAGCAGTACTTC	CASSYASGLPYEQYF
TRBV6-1	.	.	TRBJ2-7	TGTGCCAGCAGTGACCCCTACCCGGAGTACTTC	CASSDPYPEYF
TRBV27	.	.	TRBJ2-5	TGTGCCAGCAGTTTAGGTCTTATGACAGGAGAGACCCAGTACTTC	CASSLGLMTGETQYF
TRBV19	.	.	TRBJ1-1	TGTGCCAGTAGTCCCACGGTCTCCTCGGTCGCCGAAGCTTTCTTT	CASSPTVSSVAEAFF
TRBV5-1	.	.	TRBJ2-1	TGCGCCAGCAGCCCCTCGAGCCCCCACTTTAACAATGAGCAGTTCTTC	CASSPSSPHFNNEQFF
TRBV7-9	.	TRBD1	TRBJ2-6	TGTGCCAGCAGCACAACCGGGACAGGGCCTTTCTCTGGGGCCAACGTCCTGACTTTC	CASSTTGTGPFSGANVLTF
TRBV7-8	.	.	TRBJ2-3	TGTGCCAGCAGCCGGCACACAGATACGCAGTATTTT	CASSRHTDTQYF
TRBV7-2	once	.	TRBJ2-7	TGTGCCAGCAGCTCGCGACAGGCTTCCTACGAGCAGTACTTC	CASSSRQASYEQYF
TRBV5-4	.	.	TRBJ1-2	TGTGCCAGCAGCTTCGCTCTGGGACGGGGGGGCTATGGCTACACCTTC	CASSFALGRGGYGYTF
TRBV7-9	few	.	TRBJ2-1	TGTGCCAGCAGCTATAGCGGTAGCTCCTACAATGAGCAGTTCTTC	CASSYSGSSYNEQFF
TRBV5-4	.	.	TRBJ1-2	TGTGCCAGCAGCTTACAGGGAGGTGGGGGCTACACCTTC	CASSLQGGGGYTF
TRBV27	.	.	TRBJ2-1	TGTGCCAGCAGTTTATGGGGAAGAGAGCAGTTCTTC	CASSLWGREQFF
TRBV6-4	.	TRBD1	TRBJ2-7	TGTGCCAGCAGCCGGGACAGCAGCTCCTACGAGCAGTACTTC	CASSRDSSSYEQYF
TRBV2	few	.	TRBJ1-1	TGTGCCAGCAGTGAAGTTGGGAACACTGAAGCTTTCTTT	CASSEVGNTEAFF
TRBV27	.	TRBD1	TRBJ1-2	TGTGCCAGCGGGACAGGTCGGGGCTACACCTTC	CASGTGRGYTF
TRBV28	.	.	TRBJ1-2	TGTGCCAGCAGCCCCAGCTATGGCTACACCTTC	CASSPSYGYTF
TRBV4-1	once	TRBD2	TRBJ2-3	TGCGCCAGCAGCCAATATAGCGGGGGGGCGGATACGCAGTATTTT	CASSQYSGGADTQYF
TRBV2	.	TRBD2	TRBJ2-3	TGTGCCAGCAGTGGACCACCGGAGAAGGGACTAGCGGGGATCACAGATACGCAGTATTTT	CASSGPPEKGLAGITDTQYF
TRBV15	.	TRBD1	TRBJ1-2	TGTGCCACCAGCACCTGGACAGGGAGGGCCTCCTATGGCTACACCTTC	CATSTWTGRASYGYTF
TRBV5-1	.	.	TRBJ2-7	TGCGCCAGCACAGCAGGAGGCACCTACGAGCAGTACTTC	CASTAGGTYEQYF
TRBV10-3	.	TRBD1	TRBJ1-2	TGTGCCATCCGGGACAGGGGACTCACCGATGGCTACACCTTC	CAIRDRGLTDGYTF
TRBV2	.	TRBD1	TRBJ1-3	TGTGCCAGCCGGGACAGGGGCGGACAAGCCTCTGGAAACACCATATATTTT	CASRDRGGQASGNTIYF
TRBV5-1	.	.	TRBJ1-2	TGCGCCAGCAGCTTGGCACCTCTAGGAAGGGTTGAGAGGCGCTACACCTTC	CASSLAPLGRVERRYTF